This T cell receptor beta chain was retrieved from a study of beta chain features in type 1 diabetes. Study-level information: Sorted cells, some 110,000,000 in number, were examined across all samples. Study-wide results and caveats: Equally in patients and controls, shorter templates might have been favored by PCR. Sequencing the cDNA could make cells with high TCR expression show up more than they should. For Type 1 diabetes patients, all four CD4+ subsets carried TCRB CDR3s that were moderately but significantly shorter.

All of the isolated RNA was reverse transcribed, so expressed TCRB transcripts were sequenced. Repertoires were generated with immunoSEQ multiplex PCR, while TCRdb's copy carries only in-frame clones and drops some. The table records over 700,000 clones, 15% to 20% of them present only once. This clone was found a few times. Its antigen is as yet unknown. This TCR came from a woman aged 18-29 years in good health. Material for sequencing was naive CD4+ T cells from blood.

Here the CDR3 reads CASSSGRVYGYTF. CDR3 nucleotide sequence: TGTGCCAGTAGTAGCGGGCGGGTCTATGGCTACACCTTC. V gene TRBV19 combines with J gene TRBJ1-2; D is ambiguous. The germline CDR1 and CDR2 sequences are LNHDA and SQIVND (reference sequence). Trimming removed 4 bases at V and 4 bases at J, with 10 bases between. The CDR3 sequence is 13 residues long.